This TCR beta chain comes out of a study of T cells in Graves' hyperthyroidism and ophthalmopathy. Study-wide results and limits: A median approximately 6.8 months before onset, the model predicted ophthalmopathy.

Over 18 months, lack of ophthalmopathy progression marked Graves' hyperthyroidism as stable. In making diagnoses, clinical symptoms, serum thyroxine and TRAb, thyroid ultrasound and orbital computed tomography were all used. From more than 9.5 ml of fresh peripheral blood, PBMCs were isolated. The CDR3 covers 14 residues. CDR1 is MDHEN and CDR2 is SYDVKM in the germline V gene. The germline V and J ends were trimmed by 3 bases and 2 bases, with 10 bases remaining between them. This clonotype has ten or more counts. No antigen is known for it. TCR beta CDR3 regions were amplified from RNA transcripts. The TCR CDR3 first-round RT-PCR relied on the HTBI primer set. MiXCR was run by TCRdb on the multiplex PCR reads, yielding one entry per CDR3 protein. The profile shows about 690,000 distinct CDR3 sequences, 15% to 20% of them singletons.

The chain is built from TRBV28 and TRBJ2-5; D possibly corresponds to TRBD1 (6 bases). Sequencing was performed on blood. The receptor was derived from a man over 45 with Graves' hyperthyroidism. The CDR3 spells CASSFWTVQETQYF. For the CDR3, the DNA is TGTGCCAGCAGTTTCTGGACAGTTCAAGAGACCCAGTACTTC.